Below, one TCR beta chain is given with its context. From germline, CDR1 is LGHDT and CDR2 YNNKEL (reference sequence). Trimming removed 5 bases at V and 5 bases at J, with 10 bases between. This CDR3 has 13 amino acids. This entry is derived from a study of blood T cell repertoires in COVID-19. In the original analysis: Estimates of nucleated cell counts were drawn from the amplification of reference gene primers. The assay was immunoSEQ multiplex PCR, and TCRdb's table has in-frame clones only and misses some. The V and J calls and clone size come from that table; D and trimming were worked out from the DNA. In the table there are roughly 320,000 clones, more than 75% of which are singletons.

Sequenced material: peripheral blood. The chain carries TRBV3-1 (or the pseudogene TRBV3-2) and TRBJ1-5; D unclear. The receptor comes from a man in his 70s with acute or convalescent COVID-19. The CDR3 nucleotides read TGTGCCAGCAGCGTCACGAGAGATCAGCCCCAGCATTTT. It codes for CASSVTRDQPQHF.